The T cell receptor beta chain described here comes from a study of OX40 agonist ivuxolimab in advanced cancers. Study-wide background: Anti-PD-1, anti-PD-L1 or anti-CTLA-4 therapy given earlier was allowed, and approximately 43% had some.

Clones were sequenced by immunoSEQ multiplex PCR, and TCRdb holds only the in-frame ones, with some missing. The sample has some 100,000 clones, 84% seen once. Sequenced material: CD4+ or CD8+ T cells sorted from blood, taken in a trial of the OX40 agonist ivuxolimab. This sequence originates from an adult with an advanced solid tumor such as melanoma, head and neck, liver or kidney cancer.

As DNA, the CDR3 is TGTGCCAGTAGTATAGACGAGGGTTACAATGAGCAGTTCTTC. This gives the protein CASSIDEGYNEQFF. This chain links TRBV19 with TRBJ2-1, with D perhaps TRBD2 (5 bases). The germline V gene encodes CDR1 LNHDA and CDR2 SQIVND (reference sequence). CDR3 length equals 14 residues. V lost 0 bases and J 4 bases, leaving 7 bases between the germline ends.